These T cell receptor beta chains were read from a single sample in a study of vaccination and CD4 T cells after COVID-19. No antigens are known for them. MiXCR, run by TCRdb on the PCR reads, gives a single entry per CDR3 protein. The sample yields 3,000 or so distinct CDR3 sequences, 25% to 30% seen once. The source material was CD4+ T cells from blood, cultured in vitro. The receptors originated from a human donor in good health. Both conserved end residues are part of each CDR3. Fields, in order: J gene, V gene, clone size, D gene, CDR3 protein, CDR3 DNA. A D gene is named only where the DNA matches it firmly. Clone size, where shown, is once, few, many, or a class for clones that have expanded.

>TRBJ2-3|TRBV5-4|-|TRBD1
CASSPAGTGGVDTQYF
TGTGCCAGCAGCCCAGCCGGGACAGGGGGCGTAGATACGCAGTATTTT
>TRBJ1-3|TRBV11-2|medium-sized|-
CASSSTRGGNTIYF
TGTGCCAGCAGCTCCACCCGAGGGGGAAACACCATATATTTT
>TRBJ2-1|TRBV7-2|-|TRBD2
CASSLRGRGAYNEQFF
TGTGCCAGCAGCTTAAGGGGCCGGGGGGCCTACAATGAGCAGTTCTTC
>TRBJ1-1|TRBV2|few|-
CASRGEMNTEAFF
TGTGCCAGCAGGGGGGAAATGAACACTGAAGCTTTCTTT
>TRBJ2-1|TRBV5-1|medium-sized|-
CASSLVAGSNEQFF
TGCGCCAGCAGCTTGGTGGCAGGGTCCAATGAGCAGTTCTTC
>TRBJ2-1|TRBV20-1|-|TRBD1
CSARGGTGERYNEQFF
TGCAGTGCTAGGGGGGGGACAGGGGAAAGGTACAATGAGCAGTTCTTC
>TRBJ1-6|TRBV30|-|TRBD1
CAWSVGGTDDSPLHF
TGTGCCTGGAGTGTAGGGGGGACAGATGATTCACCCCTCCACTTT
>TRBJ1-2|TRBV7-2|-|-
CASSLRPEPSPGYTF
TGTGCCAGCAGCTTACGGCCAGAGCCATCTCCTGGCTACACCTTC
>TRBJ2-5|TRBV12-3/TRBV12-4|-|-
CASSLSGYQETQYF
TGTGCCAGCAGTTTATCCGGTTACCAAGAGACCCAGTACTTC
>TRBJ2-1|TRBV7-2|few|TRBD1
CASSFAGGNEQFF
TGTGCCAGCAGCTTCGCAGGGGGCAATGAGCAGTTCTTC
>TRBJ2-5|TRBV20-1|-|TRBD2
CSAGGVSETQYF
TGCAGTGCCGGGGGGGTCTCGGAGACCCAGTACTTC
>TRBJ2-7|TRBV18|-|-
CASSPPNDYEQYF
TGTGCCAGCTCACCGCCGAATGACTACGAGCAGTACTTC
>TRBJ2-7|TRBV15|few|-
CATSRDLQGSGEQYF
TGTGCCACCAGCAGAGATCTTCAGGGATCAGGCGAGCAGTACTTC
>TRBJ1-5|TRBV20-1|few|TRBD1
CSASRQGWQPQHF
TGCAGTGCTTCACGACAGGGATGGCAGCCCCAGCATTTT
>TRBJ2-5|TRBV7-2|few|-
CASSSSGVQETQYF
TGTGCCAGCAGCTCGAGCGGTGTACAAGAGACCCAGTACTTC
>TRBJ2-3|TRBV9|-|TRBD1
CASSAILTGADTQYF
TGTGCCAGCAGCGCGATCCTAACAGGGGCCGATACGCAGTATTTT
>TRBJ2-7|TRBV6-2/TRBV6-3|few|-
CASSDSYEQYF
TGTGCCAGCAGCGACTCCTACGAGCAGTACTTC
>TRBJ2-5|TRBV7-2|few|-
CASSLHGTQKEETQYF
TGTGCCAGCAGCTTACATGGGACTCAGAAGGAAGAGACCCAGTACTTC
>TRBJ2-7|TRBV28|-|TRBD2
CASSLPTSGRSFSYEQYF
TGTGCCAGCAGTCTGCCGACTAGCGGGAGGAGCTTCTCCTACGAGCAGTACTTC
>TRBJ2-5|TRBV7-3|once|TRBD2
CASSTSGGETQYF
TGTGCCAGCAGCACTAGCGGGGGGGAGACCCAGTACTTC
>TRBJ1-6|TRBV7-8|-|-
CASSPGGDSYNSPLHF
TGTGCCAGCAGCCCAGGCGGGGACTCCTATAATTCACCCCTCCACTTT
>TRBJ2-1|TRBV7-3|-|TRBD1
CASSLQGAADEQFF
TGTGCCAGCAGCTTACAGGGGGCGGCCGATGAGCAGTTCTTC
>TRBJ2-3|TRBV4-1|few|-
CASTTVGTDTQYF
TGCGCCAGCACCACCGTAGGAACAGATACGCAGTATTTT
>TRBJ1-2|TRBV20-1|medium-sized|TRBD1
CSARDGQGAFGYTF
TGCAGTGCTAGAGATGGACAGGGGGCTTTTGGCTACACCTTC